One sample yielded the 9 T cell receptor beta chains listed below, sequenced in a study of human T cells and chemical hapten exposure. TCRdb passed the RACE reads through MiXCR, listing each CDR3 protein once. The table has some 79,000 distinct CDR3 sequences, about 7.5% seen once. The time point denotes: patch test 1, 2 weeks after DPC sensitization. The treatment is: therapeutic diphenylcyclopropenone sensitization with weekly scalp DPC. The sequencing used whole blood, collected in connection with sensitization to the hapten diphenylcyclopropenone (DPC). The origin of the receptors is a woman aged 30 to 39 with alopecia areata. Some clones in this sample may be carry-over from other donors' samples.

The genes are TRBV19 and TRBJ2-1; the D gene is possibly TRBD1 (6 bases). Trimming took off 6 bases at V and 5 bases at J, with 11 bases between the two ends. The CDR3 covers 13 residues. CDR1 and CDR2 from the germline V gene are LNHDA and SQIVND (reference sequence). The CDR3 DNA follows: TGTGCCAGTAGGGGACACGACGACAATGAGCAGTTCTTC. Translation: CASRGHDDNEQFF.

In its sample, this clonotype was seen many times. The chain joins TRBV10-3 to TRBJ1-2; D is unresolved. The CDR3 runs to 13 residues. The germline V and J ends were trimmed by 2 bases and 2 bases, with 6 bases remaining between them. Looked up from germline, CDR1 is ENHRY and CDR2 is SYGVKD. In nucleotides, the CDR3 is TGTGCCATCAGTGAGGGAGGGAACTATGGCTACACCTTC. Amino acid sequence: CAISEGGNYGYTF.

This clonotype was seen many times. J is TRBJ1-1 and V is TRBV6-2 or TRBV6-3, with 9 positions matching TRBD1. The V and J ends lost 7 bases and 7 bases, in that order; junction bases with no gene match: 1. The CDR3 runs 11 residues. CDR1 MNHEY and CDR2 SVGEGT come from the germline V gene. DNA for the CDR3: TGTGCCAGCAACAGGGGGCTTGAAGCTTTCTTT. Its translation is CASNRGLEAFF.

In its sample, this clonotype was seen many times. This chain uses TRBV5-1 with TRBJ2-2; a weak D match, TRBD1 (6 bases). Germline lookup yields CDR1 SGHRS and CDR2 YFSETQ. V was clipped by 4 bases and J by 5 bases, with 18 bases between them. The CDR3 length is 16 residues. CDR3 sequence: CASSPTMGHSTGELFF. CDR3 coding DNA: TGCGCCAGCAGCCCAACCATGGGACACAGTACCGGGGAGCTGTTTTTT.

This clonotype showed up many times. The chain carries TRBV5-1 and TRBJ1-1; no definite D call. The V end was cut by 1 base, the J end by 4 bases, with 14 bases between. CDR3 length: 15 residues. Germline V gene sequence: CDR1 SGHRS, CDR2 YFSETQ. CDR3 loop: CASSLFGEEATEAFF. The DNA of the CDR3 is TGCGCCAGCAGCTTGTTCGGGGAGGAGGCCACTGAAGCTTTCTTT.

This clonotype has only a few counts. The chain joins TRBV6-2 or TRBV6-3 to TRBJ1-2; D may be TRBD1 (6 bases). Germline V gives CDR1 MNHEY, CDR2 SVGEGT. The CDR3 length is 11 residues. V was clipped by 11 bases and J by 7 bases, with 14 bases between them. CDR3 residues: CAASRGSGYTF. CDR3 coding DNA: TGTGCCGCAAGCAGGGGTAGTGGCTACACCTTC.

This clonotype was picked up many times. The rearrangement joins TRBV7-9 to TRBJ1-1, with TRBD1 matching over 10 bases. With V trimmed by 2 bases and J by 6 bases, 9 bases remained unmatched. Germline V gene data show CDR1 as SEHNR and CDR2 as FQNEAQ (reference sequence). The CDR3 is 16 amino acids. The CDR3, as DNA: TGTGCCAGCAGCTTATCCTATGGGGGACAGGGGTCTGAAGCTTTCTTT. This translates into CASSLSYGGQGSEAFF. Looking up the rest from reference TRBV7-9 and TRBJ1-1 gives the full variable domain: DTGVSQNPRHKITKRGQNVTFRCDPISEHNRLYWYRQTLGQGPEFLTYFQNEAQLEKSRLLSDRFSAERPKGSFSTLEIQRTEQGDSAMYLCASSLSYGGQGSEAFFGQGTRLTVV.

The table lists this clonotype with many counts. V gene TRBV5-6 combines with J gene TRBJ2-3; D not certain. CDR3 size: 15 residues. With 1 base removed from V and 2 bases from J, the gap between germline ends came to 11 bases. CDR1 is SGHDT, CDR2 YYEEEE, per germline. The CDR3 loop is CASSLRRVVTDTQYF. CDR3 DNA sequence: TGTGCCAGCAGCTTGAGAAGGGTTGTCACAGATACGCAGTATTTT. The variable domain in full, completed from reference TRBV5-6 and TRBJ2-3, reads DAGVTQSPTHLIKTRGQQVTLRCSPKSGHDTVSWYQQALGQGPQFIFQYYEEEERQRGNFPDRFSGHQFPNYSSELNVNALLLGDSALYLCASSLRRVVTDTQYFGPGTRLTVL.

This clonotype occurred many times. The V and J genes are TRBV5-1 and TRBJ2-5, with 7 bases lining up with TRBD1. V dropped 4 bases and J dropped 2; count of bases not matched to a gene: 5. The CDR3 consists of 14 residues. Germline CDR1 SGHRS, CDR2 YFSETQ. The CDR3, as DNA: TGCGCCAGCAGCCCGGGGACAGTACAAGAGACCCAGTACTTC. It is translated as CASSPGTVQETQYF.